The source of this TCR beta chain is a study of OX40 agonist ivuxolimab in advanced cancers. The protocol was immunoSEQ multiplex PCR, while the TCRdb copy is restricted to in-frame clones and leaves out a portion. The sample lists 90,000 to 120,000 clones; 80% to 95% were seen once. Trimming left V 3 bases short and J 0 bases short, with 9 bases between. There are 16 residues in the CDR3. Germline CDR1 reads LNHDA; CDR2 reads SQIVND (reference sequence). This clone was seen more than once but under ten times. This specimen was CD4+ or CD8+ T cells sorted from blood, taken in a trial of the OX40 agonist ivuxolimab. The receptor was isolated from an adult with an advanced solid tumor such as melanoma, head and neck, liver or kidney cancer. The genes are TRBV19 and TRBJ1-6; D is unclear. CDR3 DNA: TGTGCCAGTAGTATGGGCGATCGCTCCTATAATTCACCCCTCCACTTT. Translating it yields CASSMGDRSYNSPLHF.